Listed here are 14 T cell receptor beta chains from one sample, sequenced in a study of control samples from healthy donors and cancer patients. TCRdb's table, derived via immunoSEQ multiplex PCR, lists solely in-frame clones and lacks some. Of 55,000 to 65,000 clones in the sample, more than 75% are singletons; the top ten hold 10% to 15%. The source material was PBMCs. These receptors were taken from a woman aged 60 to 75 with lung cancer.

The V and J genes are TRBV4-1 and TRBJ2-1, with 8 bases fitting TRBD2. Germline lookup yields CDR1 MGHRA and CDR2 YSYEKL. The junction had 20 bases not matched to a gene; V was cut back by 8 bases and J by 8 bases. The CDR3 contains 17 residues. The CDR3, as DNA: TGCGCCAGCCGCCGGCTTAGAGCGGGGGTCACTGTGGATGAGCAGTTCTTC. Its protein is CASRRLRAGVTVDEQFF.

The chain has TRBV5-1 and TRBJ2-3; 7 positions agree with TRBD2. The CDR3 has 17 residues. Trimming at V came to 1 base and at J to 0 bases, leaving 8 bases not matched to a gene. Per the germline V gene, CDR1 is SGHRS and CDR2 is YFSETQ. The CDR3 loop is CASSLRASGSSTDTQYF. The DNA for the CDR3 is TGCGCCAGCAGCTTGCGGGCTAGCGGCTCTAGCACAGATACGCAGTATTTT.

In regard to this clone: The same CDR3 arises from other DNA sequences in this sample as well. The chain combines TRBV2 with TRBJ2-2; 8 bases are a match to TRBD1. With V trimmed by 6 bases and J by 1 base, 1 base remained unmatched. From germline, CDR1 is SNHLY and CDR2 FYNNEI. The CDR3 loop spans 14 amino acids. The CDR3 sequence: CASRGTGNTGELFF. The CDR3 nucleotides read TGTGCCAGCAGAGGGACAGGGAACACCGGGGAGCTGTTTTTT. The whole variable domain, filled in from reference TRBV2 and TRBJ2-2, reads EPEVTQTPSHQVTQMGQEVILRCVPISNHLYFYWYRQILGQKVEFLVSFYNNEISEKSEIFDDQFSVERPDGSNFTLKIRSTKLEDSAMYFCASRGTGNTGELFFGEGSRLTVL.

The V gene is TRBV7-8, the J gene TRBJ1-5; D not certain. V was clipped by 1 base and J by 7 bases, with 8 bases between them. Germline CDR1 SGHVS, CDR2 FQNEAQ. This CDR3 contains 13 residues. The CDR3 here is CASSLGSEQPQHF. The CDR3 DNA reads TGTGCCAGCAGCTTAGGCAGCGAACAGCCCCAGCATTTT.

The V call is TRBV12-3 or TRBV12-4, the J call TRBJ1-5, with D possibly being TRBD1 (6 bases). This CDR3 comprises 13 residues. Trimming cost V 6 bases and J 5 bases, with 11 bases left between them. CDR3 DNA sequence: TGTGCCAGCAGCCCGGGACAATATCAGCCCCAGCATTTT. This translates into CASSPGQYQPQHF.

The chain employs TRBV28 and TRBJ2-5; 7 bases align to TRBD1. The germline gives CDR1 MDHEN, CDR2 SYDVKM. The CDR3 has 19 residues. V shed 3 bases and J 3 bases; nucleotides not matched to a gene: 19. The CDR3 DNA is TGTGCCAGCAGTTTTCCGATCGTGGGTCCCCGGGACAGCAAAGAGACCCAGTACTTC. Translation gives CASSFPIVGPRDSKETQYF.

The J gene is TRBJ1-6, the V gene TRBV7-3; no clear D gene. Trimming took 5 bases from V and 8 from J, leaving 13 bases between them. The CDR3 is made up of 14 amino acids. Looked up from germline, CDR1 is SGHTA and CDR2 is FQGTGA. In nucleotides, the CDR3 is TGTGCCAGCAGCCTTCAAGGGTTGGATTCACCCCTCCACTTT. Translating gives CASSLQGLDSPLHF. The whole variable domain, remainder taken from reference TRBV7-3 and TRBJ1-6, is GAGVSQTPSNKVTEKGKYVELRCDPISGHTALYWYRQSLGQGPEFLIYFQGTGAADDSGLPNDRFFAVRPEGSVSTLKIQRTERGDSAVYLCASSLQGLDSPLHFGNGTRLTVT.

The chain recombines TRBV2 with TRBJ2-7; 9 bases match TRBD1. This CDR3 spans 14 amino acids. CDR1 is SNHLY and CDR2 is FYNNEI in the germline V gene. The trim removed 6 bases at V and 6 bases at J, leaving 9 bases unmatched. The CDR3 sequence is CASSGDRAPVEQYF. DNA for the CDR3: TGTGCCAGCAGCGGGGACAGGGCTCCCGTCGAGCAGTACTTC.

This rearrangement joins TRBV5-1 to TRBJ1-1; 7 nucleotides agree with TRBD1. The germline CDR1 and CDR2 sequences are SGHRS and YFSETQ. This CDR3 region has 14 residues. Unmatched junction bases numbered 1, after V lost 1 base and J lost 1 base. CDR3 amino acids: CASSLSGGNTEAFF. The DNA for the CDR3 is TGCGCCAGCAGCTTGTCAGGGGGGAACACTGAAGCTTTCTTT.

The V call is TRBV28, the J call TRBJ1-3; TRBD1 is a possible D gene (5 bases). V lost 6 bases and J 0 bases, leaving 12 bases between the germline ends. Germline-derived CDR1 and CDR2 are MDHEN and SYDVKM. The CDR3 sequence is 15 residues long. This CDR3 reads CASRGRTISGNTIYF. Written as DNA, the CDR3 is TGTGCCAGCAGGGGTCGGACAATCTCTGGAAACACCATATATTTT.

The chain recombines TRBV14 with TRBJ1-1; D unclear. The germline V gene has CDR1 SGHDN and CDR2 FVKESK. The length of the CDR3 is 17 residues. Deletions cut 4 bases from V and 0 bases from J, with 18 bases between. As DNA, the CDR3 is TGTGCCAGCAGCCGCCAGCTTTCGGCCTGGATGAACACTGAAGCTTTCTTT. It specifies CASSRQLSAWMNTEAFF. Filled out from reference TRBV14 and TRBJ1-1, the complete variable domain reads EAGVTQFPSHSVIEKGQTVTLRCDPISGHDNLYWYRRVMGKEIKFLLHFVKESKQDESGMPNNRFLAERTGGTYSTLKVQPAELEDSGVYFCASSRQLSAWMNTEAFFGQGTRLTVV.

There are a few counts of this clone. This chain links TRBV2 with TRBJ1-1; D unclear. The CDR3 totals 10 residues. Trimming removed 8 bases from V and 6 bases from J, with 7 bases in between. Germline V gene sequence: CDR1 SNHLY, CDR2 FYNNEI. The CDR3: CASGGSEAFF. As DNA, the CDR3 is TGTGCCAGCGGCGGGTCTGAAGCTTTCTTT.

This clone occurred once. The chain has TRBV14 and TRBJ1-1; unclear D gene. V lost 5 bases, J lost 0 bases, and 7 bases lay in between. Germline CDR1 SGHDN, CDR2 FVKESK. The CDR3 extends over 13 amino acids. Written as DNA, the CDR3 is TGTGCCAGCAGCGAGGGCCTGAACACTGAAGCTTTCTTT. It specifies CASSEGLNTEAFF.

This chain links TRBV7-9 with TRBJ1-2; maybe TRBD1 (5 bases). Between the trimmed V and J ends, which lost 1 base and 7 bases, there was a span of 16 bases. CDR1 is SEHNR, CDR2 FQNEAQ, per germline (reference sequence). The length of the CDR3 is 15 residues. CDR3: CASSLGGRYEGGYTF. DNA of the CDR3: TGTGCCAGCAGCTTAGGGGGACGGTATGAAGGTGGCTACACCTTC. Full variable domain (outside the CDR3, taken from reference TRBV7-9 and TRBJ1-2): DTGVSQNPRHKITKRGQNVTFRCDPISEHNRLYWYRQTLGQGPEFLTYFQNEAQLEKSRLLSDRFSAERPKGSFSTLEIQRTEQGDSAMYLCASSLGGRYEGGYTFGSGTRLTVV.